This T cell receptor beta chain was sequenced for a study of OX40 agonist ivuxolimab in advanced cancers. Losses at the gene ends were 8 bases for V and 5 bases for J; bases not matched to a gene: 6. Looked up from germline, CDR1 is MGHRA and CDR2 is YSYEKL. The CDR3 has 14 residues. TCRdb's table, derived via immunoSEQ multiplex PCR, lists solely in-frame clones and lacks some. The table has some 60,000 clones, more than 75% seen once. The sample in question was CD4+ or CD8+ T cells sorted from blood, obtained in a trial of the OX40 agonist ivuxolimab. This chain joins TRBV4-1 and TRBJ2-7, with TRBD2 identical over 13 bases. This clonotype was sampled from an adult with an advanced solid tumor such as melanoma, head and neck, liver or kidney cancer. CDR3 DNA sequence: TGCGCCAGCCAGGGACTAGCGGGAACCCACGAGCAGTACTTC. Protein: CASQGLAGTHEQYF.